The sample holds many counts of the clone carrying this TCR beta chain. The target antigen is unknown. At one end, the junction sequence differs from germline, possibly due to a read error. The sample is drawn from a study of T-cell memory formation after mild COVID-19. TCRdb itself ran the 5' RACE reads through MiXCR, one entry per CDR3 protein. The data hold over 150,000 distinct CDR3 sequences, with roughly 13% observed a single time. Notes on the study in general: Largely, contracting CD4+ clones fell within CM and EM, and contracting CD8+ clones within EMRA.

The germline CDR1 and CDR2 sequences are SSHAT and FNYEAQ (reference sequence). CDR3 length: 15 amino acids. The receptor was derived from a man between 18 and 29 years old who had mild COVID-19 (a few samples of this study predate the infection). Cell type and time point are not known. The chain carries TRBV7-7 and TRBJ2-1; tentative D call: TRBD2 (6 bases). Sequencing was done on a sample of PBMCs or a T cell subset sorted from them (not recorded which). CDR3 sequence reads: CASSLDGAGYNEQFF. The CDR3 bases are TGTGCTAGCAGCTTAGATGGTGCGGGGTACAATGAGCAGTTCTTC.